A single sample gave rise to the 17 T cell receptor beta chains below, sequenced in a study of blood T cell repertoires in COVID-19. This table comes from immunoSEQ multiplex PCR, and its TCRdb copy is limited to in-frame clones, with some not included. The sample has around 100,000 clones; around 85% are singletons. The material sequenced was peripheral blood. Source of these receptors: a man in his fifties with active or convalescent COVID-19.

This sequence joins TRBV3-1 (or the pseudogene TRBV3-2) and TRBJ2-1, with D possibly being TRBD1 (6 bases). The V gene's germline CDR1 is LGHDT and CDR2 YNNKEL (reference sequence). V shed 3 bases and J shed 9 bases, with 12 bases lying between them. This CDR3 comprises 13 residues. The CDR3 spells CASSHTTGSEQFF. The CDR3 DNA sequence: TGTGCCAGCAGCCATACGACAGGAAGTGAGCAGTTCTTC.

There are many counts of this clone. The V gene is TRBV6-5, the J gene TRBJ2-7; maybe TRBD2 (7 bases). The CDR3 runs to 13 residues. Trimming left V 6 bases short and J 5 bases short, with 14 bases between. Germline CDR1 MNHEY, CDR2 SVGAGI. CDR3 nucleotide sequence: TGTGCCAGCAGAGGGGGGGCGAGCCACGAGCAGTACTTC. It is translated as CASRGGASHEQYF.

This CDR3 reads CASSVRREMNTEAFF. The CDR3 DNA reads TGTGCCAGCAGCGTCCGGAGGGAGATGAACACTGAAGCTTTCTTT. The chain uses TRBV9 and TRBJ1-1, with no clear D. From germline, CDR1 is SGDLS and CDR2 YYNGEE. Deletions cut 2 bases from V and 0 bases from J, with 11 bases between. The CDR3 extends over 15 amino acids.

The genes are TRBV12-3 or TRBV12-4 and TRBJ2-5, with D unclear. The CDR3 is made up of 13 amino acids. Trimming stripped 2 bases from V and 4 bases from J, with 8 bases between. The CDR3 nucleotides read TGTGCCAGCAGTTTATCCGGTAGAGAGACCCAGTACTTC. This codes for CASSLSGRETQYF.

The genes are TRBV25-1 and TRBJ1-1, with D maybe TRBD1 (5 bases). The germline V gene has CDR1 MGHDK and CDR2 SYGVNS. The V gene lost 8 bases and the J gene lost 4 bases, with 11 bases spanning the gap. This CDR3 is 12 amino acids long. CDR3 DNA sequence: TGTGCCAGCCGCGGGACGGTCACTGAAGCTTTCTTT. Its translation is CASRGTVTEAFF.

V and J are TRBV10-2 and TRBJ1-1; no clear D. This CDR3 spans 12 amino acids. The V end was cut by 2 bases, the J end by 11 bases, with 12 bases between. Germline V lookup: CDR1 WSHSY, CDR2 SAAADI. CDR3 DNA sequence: TGCGCCAGCAGTGAGAATCTCCGGGAGGCTTTCTTT. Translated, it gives CASSENLREAFF.

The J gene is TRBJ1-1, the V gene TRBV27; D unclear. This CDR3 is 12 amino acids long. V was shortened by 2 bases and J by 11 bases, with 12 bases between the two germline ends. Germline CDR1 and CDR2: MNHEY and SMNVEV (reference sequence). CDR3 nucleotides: TGTGCCAGCAGTTTAGATAGAGGGCGTGCTTTCTTT. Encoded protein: CASSLDRGRAFF.

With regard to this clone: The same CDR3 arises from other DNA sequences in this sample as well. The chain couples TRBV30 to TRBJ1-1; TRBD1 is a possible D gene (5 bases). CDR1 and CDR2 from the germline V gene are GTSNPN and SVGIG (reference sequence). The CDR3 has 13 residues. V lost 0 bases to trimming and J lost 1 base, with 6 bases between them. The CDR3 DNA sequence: TGTGCCTGGAGTGTACAGGAGAACACTGAAGCTTTCTTT. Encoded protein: CAWSVQENTEAFF.

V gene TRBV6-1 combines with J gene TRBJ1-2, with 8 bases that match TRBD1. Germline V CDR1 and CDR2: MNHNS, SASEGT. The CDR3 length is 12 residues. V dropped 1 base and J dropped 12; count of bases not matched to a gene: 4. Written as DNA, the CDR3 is TGTGCCAGCAGTGAAGGAGACAGGGGTCACACCTTC. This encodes CASSEGDRGHTF.

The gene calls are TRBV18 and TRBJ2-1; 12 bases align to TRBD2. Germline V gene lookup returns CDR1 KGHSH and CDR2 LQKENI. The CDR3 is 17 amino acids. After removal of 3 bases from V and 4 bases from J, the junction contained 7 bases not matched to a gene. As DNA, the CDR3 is TGTGCCAGCTCACCGACTAGCGGGAGTGCAGGGTACAATGAGCAGTTCTTC. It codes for CASSPTSGSAGYNEQFF.

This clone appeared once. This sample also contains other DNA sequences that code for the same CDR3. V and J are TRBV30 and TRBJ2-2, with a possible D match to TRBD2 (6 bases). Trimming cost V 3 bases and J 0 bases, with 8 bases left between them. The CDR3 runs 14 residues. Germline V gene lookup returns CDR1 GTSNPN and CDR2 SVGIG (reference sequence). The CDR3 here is CAWRAGPNTGELFF. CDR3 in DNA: TGTGCCTGGAGGGCGGGACCGAACACCGGGGAGCTGTTTTTT.

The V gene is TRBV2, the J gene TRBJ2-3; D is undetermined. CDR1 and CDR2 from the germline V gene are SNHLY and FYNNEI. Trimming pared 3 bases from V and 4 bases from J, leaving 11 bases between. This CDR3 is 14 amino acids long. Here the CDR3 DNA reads TGTGCCAGCAGTGAGTGGCGGCAATCAGATACGCAGTATTTT. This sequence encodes CASSEWRQSDTQYF.

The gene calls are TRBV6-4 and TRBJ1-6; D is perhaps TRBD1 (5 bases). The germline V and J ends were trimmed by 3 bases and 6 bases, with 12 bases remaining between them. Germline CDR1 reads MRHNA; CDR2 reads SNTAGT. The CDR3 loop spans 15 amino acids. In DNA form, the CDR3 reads TGTGCCAGCAGTGAAATTTGGGGGGGTAATTCACCCCTCCACTTT. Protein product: CASSEIWGGNSPLHF.

The CDR3 reads CASSEARENRGYEQYF. CDR3 coding DNA: TGTGCCAGCAGTGAAGCCAGAGAAAACAGGGGCTACGAGCAGTACTTC. This chain links TRBV6-1 with TRBJ2-7; 7 bases match TRBD1. In germline, CDR1 is MNHNS, CDR2 SASEGT. The length of the CDR3 is 16 residues. V was clipped by 0 bases and J by 3 bases; unmatched bases: 8.

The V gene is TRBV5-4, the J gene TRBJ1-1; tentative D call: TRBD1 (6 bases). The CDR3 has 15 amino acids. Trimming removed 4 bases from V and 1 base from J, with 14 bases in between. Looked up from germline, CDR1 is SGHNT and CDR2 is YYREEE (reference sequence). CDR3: CASSIRTGKNTEAFF. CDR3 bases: TGTGCCAGCAGCATTCGTACAGGGAAGAACACTGAAGCTTTCTTT.

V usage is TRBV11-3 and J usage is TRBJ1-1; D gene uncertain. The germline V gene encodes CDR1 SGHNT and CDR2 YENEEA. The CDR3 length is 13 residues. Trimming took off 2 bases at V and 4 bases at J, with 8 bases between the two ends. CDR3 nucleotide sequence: TGTGCCAGCAGCTTAAAAGGGAGCACTGAAGCTTTCTTT. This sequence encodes CASSLKGSTEAFF.

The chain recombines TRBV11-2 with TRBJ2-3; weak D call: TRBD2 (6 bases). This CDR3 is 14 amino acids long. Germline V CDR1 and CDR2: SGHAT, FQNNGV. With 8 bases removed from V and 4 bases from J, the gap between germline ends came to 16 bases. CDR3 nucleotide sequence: TGTGCCAGCCGTATGGGGGGAGCCTCAGATACGCAGTATTTT. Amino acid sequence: CASRMGGASDTQYF.